These 23 T cell receptor beta chains share one sample of origin, sequenced in a study of T cell responses to AZD1222 COVID-19 vaccine. The table came from immunoSEQ multiplex PCR; TCRdb's copy has only in-frame clones and leaves some out. The sample yields approximately 130,000 clones, roughly 90% seen once. The sample here was peripheral blood, taken on day 0 of AZD1222 vaccination. The receptors here all came from an adult in good health.

The rearrangement links TRBV3-1 (or the pseudogene TRBV3-2) to TRBJ2-7; D gene uncertain. The CDR3 totals 14 residues. Deletions cut 0 bases from V and 6 bases from J, with 12 bases between. Germline lookup yields CDR1 LGHDT and CDR2 YNNKEL (reference sequence). The CDR3 protein is CASSQDILAAEQYF. CDR3 nucleotide sequence: TGTGCCAGCAGCCAAGATATTTTGGCAGCCGAGCAGTACTTC.

The genes are TRBV5-1 and TRBJ2-5; 12 positions agree with TRBD2. This CDR3 contains 16 residues. The trim removed 4 bases at V and 4 bases at J, leaving 8 bases unmatched. The V gene's germline CDR1 is SGHRS and CDR2 YFSETQ. CDR3 nucleotides: TGCGCCAGCAGCCCTCAACCGGGACTAGCGGGAGAGACCCAGTACTTC. Amino acid sequence: CASSPQPGLAGETQYF.

This clone showed up just once. V and J are TRBV7-8 and TRBJ2-2, with D perhaps matching TRBD1 or TRBD2 (6 bases each). CDR1 is SGHVS, CDR2 FQNEAQ, per germline. CDR3 length: 16 residues. Trimming took off 4 bases at V and 0 bases at J, with 12 bases between the two ends. CDR3 region: CASSSGAGTNTGELFF. CDR3 nucleotide sequence: TGTGCCAGCAGCTCAGGGGCGGGAACGAACACCGGGGAGCTGTTTTTT.

The chain combines TRBV10-3 with TRBJ1-4; D is ambiguous. The germline CDR1 and CDR2 sequences are ENHRY and SYGVKD. The CDR3 extends over 13 amino acids. Trimming took off 6 bases at V and 7 bases at J, with 12 bases between the two ends. The CDR3 sequence: CAIRSDEFEKLFF. DNA for the CDR3: TGTGCCATCAGATCGGACGAATTTGAAAAACTGTTTTTT.

This rearrangement joins TRBV27 to TRBJ1-1; tentative D call: TRBD1 (5 bases). Germline V CDR1 and CDR2: MNHEY, SMNVEV (reference sequence). Trimming left V 7 bases short and J 2 bases short, with 17 bases between. CDR3 size: 15 residues. For the CDR3, the DNA is TGTGCCAGCAAATACGTCAGGGAAGGTAACACTGAAGCTTTCTTT. Amino acids: CASKYVREGNTEAFF.

The chain joins TRBV19 to TRBJ1-2; a possible D gene is TRBD1 (6 bases). The CDR3 is made up of 13 amino acids. Trimming left V 2 bases short and J 8 bases short, with 12 bases between. Germline V gives CDR1 LNHDA, CDR2 SQIVND (reference sequence). The CDR3 nucleotides read TGTGCCAGTAGTATACGGGGGGGACAAGGCTACACCTTC. Its protein product is CASSIRGGQGYTF.

The V and J genes are TRBV4-1 and TRBJ2-2; 12 bases map to TRBD2. J gave up 7 bases and V 5 bases, and 14 bases lay outside the gene matches. Germline CDR1 MGHRA, CDR2 YSYEKL. The CDR3 is 18 amino acids. The CDR3 DNA follows: TGCGCCAGCAGCTCGCGAACAACTAGCGGGAGGTCGAGCGGGGAGCTGTTTTTT. Translated: CASSSRTTSGRSSGELFF.

This clone was seen just once. The chain joins TRBV12-2 to TRBJ2-7. TRBV12-2 is a pseudogene. The CDR3 loop spans 17 amino acids. CDR3 bases: TGTGCAAGTCGCCGAGAAGTCCGGATTCCCCGCTTTCCCGAGCAGTACTTC. Translation gives CASRREVRIPRFPEQYF.

This chain uses TRBV6-5 with TRBJ2-7; D possibly corresponds to TRBD1 (6 bases). Germline V gene data show CDR1 as MNHEY and CDR2 as SVGAGI. V was shortened by 4 bases and J by 4 bases, with 11 bases between the two germline ends. The CDR3 length is 13 residues. CDR3 coding DNA: TGTGCCAGCAGTTTCGGACAGCCGTACGAGCAGTACTTC. Its protein is CASSFGQPYEQYF.

The chain is built from TRBV14 and TRBJ1-1; 7 nucleotides line up with TRBD1. Germline V gene data show CDR1 as SGHDN and CDR2 as FVKESK. This CDR3 contains 16 residues. V shed 0 bases and J 0 bases; nucleotides not matched to a gene: 4. The CDR3 loop is CASSQDTGVLNTEAFF. The DNA for the CDR3 is TGTGCCAGCAGCCAAGACACAGGGGTGTTGAACACTGAAGCTTTCTTT.

This clone appeared a single time. In nucleotides, the CDR3 is TGTGCCAGCAGCCCCCAGGTAGCGGGATACAATGAGCAGTTCTTC. Residues: CASSPQVAGYNEQFF. The chain combines TRBV9 with TRBJ2-1; 8 bases fit TRBD2. With 4 bases clipped from V and 4 bases from J, the junction kept 7 bases outside the gene matches. CDR3 length: 15 residues. Germline V CDR1 and CDR2: SGDLS, YYNGEE.

This clone occurred once. V and J are TRBV6-5 and TRBJ2-1, with TRBD2 matching over 9 bases. The junction had 7 bases not matched to a gene; V was cut back by 5 bases and J by 8 bases. The CDR3 length is 14 residues. Per the germline V gene, CDR1 is MNHEY and CDR2 is SVGAGI. The CDR3, as DNA: TGTGCCAGCAGTAGTAGCGGGAGTTGGGATGAGCAGTTCTTC. Amino acid sequence: CASSSSGSWDEQFF.

This chain connects TRBV18 to TRBJ2-1, with TRBD1 matching over 7 bases. Germline V gives CDR1 KGHSH, CDR2 LQKENI. V shed 3 bases, J shed 6 bases, and the junction held 5 bases outside the gene matches. The CDR3 is 14 residues long. This CDR3 is CASSPTTGFNEQFF. The CDR3 nucleotides are TGTGCCAGCTCACCCACGACAGGGTTCAATGAGCAGTTCTTC.

The V call is TRBV19, the J call TRBJ1-1; tentative D call: TRBD1 (6 bases). The germline V gene has CDR1 LNHDA and CDR2 SQIVND (reference sequence). CDR3 length equals 14 residues. The ends were cut back, 6 bases at V and 4 bases at J, with 15 bases in the middle. CDR3 nucleotide sequence: TGTGCCAGTAGCTTATCGACAGGTTCCACTGAAGCTTTCTTT. It yields the protein CASSLSTGSTEAFF. Supplemented by reference TRBV19 and TRBJ1-1, the full variable domain reads DGGITQSPKYLFRKEGQNVTLSCEQNLNHDAMYWYRQDPGQGLRLIYYSQIVNDFQKGDIAEGYSVSREKKESFPLTVTSAQKNPTAFYLCASSLSTGSTEAFFGQGTRLTVV.

The genes are TRBV15 and TRBJ2-7; either TRBD1 or TRBD2 may supply D (6 bases each). CDR1 is LNHNV and CDR2 is YYDKDF in the germline V gene (reference sequence). Trimming left V 6 bases short and J 7 bases short, with 16 bases between. The CDR3 loop spans 13 amino acids. This CDR3 reads CATRNGGAGEQYF. CDR3 DNA: TGTGCCACCAGGAACGGGGGCGCGGGGGAGCAGTACTTC.

This rearrangement joins TRBV16 to TRBJ1-6; the match to TRBD1 covers 8 bases. This CDR3 is 14 amino acids long. Germline CDR1 is KGHSY and CDR2 is FQNENV. The junction had 7 bases not matched to a gene; V was cut back by 5 bases and J by 10 bases. CDR3 sequence: CASSGQGMRSPLHF. The DNA for the CDR3 is TGTGCCAGCAGCGGACAGGGTATGAGATCACCCCTCCACTTT.

This clone was detected once. The chain carries TRBV3-1 (or the pseudogene TRBV3-2) and TRBJ2-1; the D is unclear. Germline loops: CDR1 LGHDT, CDR2 YNNKEL (reference sequence). The CDR3 contains 16 residues. V lost 0 bases and J lost 3, with 12 bases in between. CDR3 sequence: CASSQDSRFFYNEQFF. The CDR3 coding sequence is TGTGCCAGCAGCCAAGATTCGCGGTTTTTCTACAATGAGCAGTTCTTC.

The chain is built from TRBV2 and TRBJ1-3; no clear D gene. There are 14 residues in the CDR3. The V and J ends lost 4 bases and 4 bases respectively, with 11 bases between them. Germline assignment: CDR1 SNHLY and CDR2 FYNNEI. In DNA, the CDR3 is TGTGCCAGCAGTGTCCCCGCCGGAGGAAACACCATATATTTT. It translates to CASSVPAGGNTIYF.

This chain joins TRBV24-1 and TRBJ2-2; maybe TRBD1 (6 bases). V was shortened by 0 bases and J by 6 bases, with 19 bases between the two germline ends. Germline V gene sequence: CDR1 KGHDR, CDR2 SFDVKD. This CDR3 contains 18 residues. The CDR3 bases are TGTGCCACCAGTGATTTGCAGGGGAGAGGGCTTAAGGCCGGGGAGCTGTTTTTT. Its protein is CATSDLQGRGLKAGELFF.

Here the CDR3 DNA reads TGTGCCAGCAGCAAAGAGACTTGGAGGGACGATCAGCCCCAGCATTTT. It codes for CASSKETWRDDQPQHF. The chain links TRBV21-1 to TRBJ1-5. TRBV21-1 is a known pseudogene. This CDR3 contains 16 residues.

V gene TRBV28 combines with J gene TRBJ1-1, with 7 bases fitting TRBD1. Per the germline V gene, CDR1 is MDHEN and CDR2 is SYDVKM. The CDR3 has 16 residues. With 4 bases clipped from V and 2 bases from J, the junction kept 10 bases outside the gene matches. CDR3 loop: CASSSLLDRDNTEAFF. In DNA form, the CDR3 reads TGTGCCAGCAGTTCGCTCCTCGACAGGGATAACACTGAAGCTTTCTTT.

The chain recombines TRBV2 with TRBJ2-7; D uncertain. Trimming took 8 bases from V and 0 from J, leaving 8 bases between them. CDR1 is SNHLY and CDR2 is FYNNEI in the germline V gene. This CDR3 is 12 amino acids long. The CDR3: CASGGFSYEQYF. Written as DNA, the CDR3 is TGTGCCAGCGGTGGATTCTCCTACGAGCAGTACTTC.

The genes are TRBV18 and TRBJ1-2, with a tentative D call TRBD1 (6 bases). V lost 4 bases and J lost 6, with 18 bases in between. CDR3 length: 15 amino acids. The germline CDR1 and CDR2 sequences are KGHSH and LQKENI. CDR3 residues: CASSLTAGVEDGYTF. The CDR3 coding sequence is TGTGCCAGCTCACTCACAGCAGGGGTTGAGGATGGCTACACCTTC.